This TCR beta chain comes out of a study of T cells in Graves' hyperthyroidism and ophthalmopathy (dated by TCRdb to the late 2010s). Concerning the study at large: To identify distinguishing TCR V-J signatures, a discovery cohort of 100 patients was used, comprising 40 to 45 with Graves' ophthalmopathy and under 60 with stable Graves' hyperthyroidism. Prospective prediction of ophthalmopathy was tested in an independent validation cohort of approximately 18 hyperthyroidism patients and some 17 patients who later progressed to ophthalmopathy. For training and testing, the 100 or so patients in the discovery cohort were randomly divided in a 7:3 ratio. The study also compared thyroid tissue and blood T-cell repertoires from about six Graves' hyperthyroidism patients. After sampling, hyperthyroidism patients received methimazole starting at 30 mg daily, and ophthalmopathy patients received high-dose intravenous methylprednisolone. The paper describes TCR Vbeta CDR3 sequencing of some 130 peripheral blood samples, made up of 43 ophthalmopathy patients, some 76 hyperthyroidism patients and 17 progressor patients.

From the cysteine up to the phenylalanine, the CDR3 has a length of 13 residues. The read is trimmed to its CDR3 DNA, 39 bases read in frame from base 1. V and J are trimmed by 6 bases and 12 bases, and the gene matches miss 4 bases of the junction. CDR1 and CDR2 (SNHLY, FYNNEI) derive from the germline V gene. Any patient with an uncontrolled infection, another autoimmune disease, pregnancy or lactation was excluded. Diagnoses were established on the basis of clinical symptoms, serum thyroxine and TRAb, thyroid ultrasound, and orbital computed tomography. Trizol reagent was used to extract total RNA, and RNA quality was then checked on an Agilent 2100 Bioanalyzer. Amplification of TCR beta CDR3 regions was carried out from RNA transcripts. The first round of RT-PCR for the TCR CDR3 was performed with the HTBI primer set and the Qiagen OneStep RT-PCR kit. A second multiplex PCR round built the libraries, followed by size selection and purification. Paired-end sequencing of the libraries was performed with 100 bp reads on an Illumina HiSeq2000. As for the original processing: SOAPnuke was used to process the raw data, with reads discarded if the reads contained adapters or uncalled bases, had a mean Phred below 15, or lacked an exact constant-primer or identifier match. COPE v1.2.5 was used to merge high-quality paired reads, and clonotypes were defined as unique nucleotide sequences. MiTCR v1.1 was used to align the clonotypes against IMGT TRBV, TRBD and TRBJ reference segments. The analysis was restricted to V-J combinations with a frequency above 0.0001, which together covered just over 98% of the repertoires. A TCS score was defined as the ratio of F50 (clonal expansion) to E x V (chaos), with BLOSUM62-based TCRdist applied between CDR3 peptides within each V-J. Welch's t-statistics and random forest reduced roughly 530 V-J features to under 15, which were used in a naive Bayes classifier (R e1071). Thyroid-blood repertoire similarity was quantified with the Morisita-Horn index. Starting from the raw public reads, TCRdb applied fastp trimming at Q25, assembled clones with MiXCR and retained in-frame beta chains. CDR3 protein sequences are deduplicated, and each keeps its most common genes and DNA. Here the V and J calls rest on TCRdb's processing, not on the authors' analysis. The table for this sample lists about 700,000 distinct CDR3 sequences; over 40% of them were counted only once. Approximately 7.2% of the sample goes to the ten largest clones.

This clonotype was seen just once. Its target antigen remains unknown. No base-level quality is on record; no much larger clone is a single base apart. On its own, one read is weak support. The research as a whole found: Sample size was not statistically predetermined, and investigators were not blinded to group allocation. Most expanded thyroid clonotypes (frequency above 0.001) were also detected in blood, suggesting blood repertoires may reflect thyroid immune responses. In cross-validation, a model built on a 13 V-J signature told ophthalmopathy apart from stable hyperthyroidism with under 90% sensitivity and approximately 84% specificity, and in testing the same model reached 80%/75%. In validation, progression to ophthalmopathy was predicted by the model with around 70% sensitivity and around 76% specificity, a median of around 6.5 months before onset.

The V gene is TRBV2 and the J gene is TRBJ2-6, and TRBD1 aligns with 11 junction nucleotides. The origin of this receptor is an adult man with Graves' disease, either hyperthyroidism or ophthalmopathy (not recorded which). The source material was peripheral blood or thyroid tissue (not recorded which). The bases are TGTGCCAGCAGCTCGGACAGGGGGCGCGTCCTGACTTTC. Translated, this is CASSSDRGRVLTF.